This T cell receptor (beta chain) came from a study of Tregs in tolerant kidney transplant recipients. As concerns this clone: Antigen unknown.

Thawed PBMCs were FACS-sorted into unstimulated CD4+CD25+CD127- regulatory T cells, CD4+CD25- non-regulatory cells, CD4 and CD8 cells. Study outcomes and limitations: Expanding Tregs on activated donor B cells appeared to best identify donor-specific TCRbeta clones. Biological reproducibility was not directly addressed, but technical replication error appeared minimal. Findings come from small patient numbers and require larger validation.

Sequencing used immunoSEQ multiplex PCR; TCRdb keeps in-frame clones, though not all of them. The sample includes under 300,000 clones, about 80% of them seen just once. With 7 bases removed from V and 2 bases from J, the gap between germline ends came to 11 bases. The CDR3 contains 14 residues. The germline V gene encodes CDR1 SNHLY and CDR2 FYNNEI. This TCR was recovered from a human donor in good health. This chain uses TRBV2 with TRBJ2-2; D is unclear. The sample was CD4+ T cells from blood. CDR3 sequence (DNA): TGTGCCAGCAAGGCTGCCGAAAACACCGGGGAGCTGTTTTTT. Its protein product is CASKAAENTGELFF.